This T cell receptor (beta chain) was identified in a study of TIL therapy for anti-PD-1-resistant metastatic lung cancer. This clone is classed as medium-sized. From germline, CDR1 is MRHNA and CDR2 SNTAGT. V dropped 4 bases and J dropped 3; count of bases not matched to a gene: 4. This CDR3 has 15 amino acids. The libraries were made with immunoSEQ v3. Assay used: immunoSEQ multiplex PCR; TCRdb lists only in-frame clones, some missing. Of 20,000 to 30,000 clones listed, roughly 72% were seen once; the top ten hold less than 8.5%. Time point reported: pre-treatment sample, taken before nivolumab and TIL therapy. Pleural nodules or supraclavicular lymph nodes made up most of the excised metastases sampled.

The J gene is TRBJ2-1, the V gene TRBV6-4; 9 bases are shared with TRBD2. The sequence derives from a person aged 25-79 years with non-small cell lung cancer. This specimen consisted of tumor tissue, obtained at baseline. In nucleotides, the CDR3 is TGTGCCAGCAGTGTGCGGGGGGGGGACTACAATGAGCAGTTCTTC. This codes for CASSVRGGDYNEQFF.